Listed here are 10 T cell receptor beta chains from one sample, sequenced in a study of blood T cell repertoires in COVID-19. Repertoires were generated with immunoSEQ multiplex PCR, while TCRdb's copy carries only in-frame clones and drops some. The sample lists about 150,000 clones, roughly four fifths seen once, with around 7.7% in the top ten. Sequenced input: PBMCs or T cells enriched from blood (not recorded which). The receptors derive from a man over 45 who had recovered from COVID-19.

The chain employs TRBV4-1 and TRBJ1-3; D not certain. Germline V gives CDR1 MGHRA, CDR2 YSYEKL. Trimming took off 0 bases at V and 1 base at J, with 10 bases between the two ends. The CDR3 extends over 16 amino acids. CDR3 sequence (DNA): TGCGCCAGCAGCCAAGAAGCGGGAACATCTGGAAACACCATATATTTT. Translated: CASSQEAGTSGNTIYF.

This clone was seen only a few times. The genes are TRBV18 and TRBJ1-2; 7 bases match TRBD1. The CDR3 is made up of 15 amino acids. Germline V CDR1 and CDR2: KGHSH, LQKENI. The trim removed 3 bases at V and 2 bases at J, leaving 6 bases unmatched. The CDR3 nucleotides are TGTGCCAGCTCACCGGGACAGCATCAGAACTATGGCTACACCTTC. Protein product: CASSPGQHQNYGYTF.

The chain has TRBV5-6 and TRBJ2-7; weak D call: TRBD1 (5 bases). V was clipped by 0 bases and J by 0 bases, with 10 bases between them. The CDR3 loop spans 15 amino acids. Germline CDR1 SGHDT, CDR2 YYEEEE. The CDR3 spells CASSLGTRSSYEQYF. As DNA, the CDR3 is TGTGCCAGCAGCTTGGGGACAAGGAGCTCCTACGAGCAGTACTTC.

The chain carries TRBV9 and TRBJ2-1; TRBD2 agrees at 8 bases. From germline, CDR1 is SGDLS and CDR2 YYNGEE. The CDR3 is 15 residues long. The J segment lost 9 bases and the V segment lost 0 bases, leaving 8 bases of the junction unmatched. CDR3 protein: CASSVGRGGQGEQFF. As DNA, the CDR3 is TGTGCCAGCAGCGTAGGCCGGGGGGGCCAAGGTGAGCAGTTCTTC.

The V call is TRBV14, the J call TRBJ1-2, with 7 positions matching TRBD1. The CDR3 is made up of 16 amino acids. CDR1 and CDR2 from the germline V gene are SGHDN and FVKESK. J lost 6 bases, V lost 1 base, and 11 bases had no gene match. The CDR3: CASSQVGDRVKDGYTF. The CDR3 nucleotides read TGTGCCAGCAGCCAAGTTGGCGACAGGGTAAAGGATGGCTACACCTTC.

The chain is built from TRBV15 and TRBJ2-7; 8 bases line up with TRBD2. The CDR3 runs to 14 residues. V was pared by 1 base and J by 1 base, with 0 bases of the junction left unmatched. Germline V gives CDR1 LNHNV, CDR2 YYDKDF (reference sequence). This CDR3 is CATSRVAGSYEQYF. CDR3 coding DNA: TGTGCCACCAGCAGAGTAGCGGGGTCCTACGAGCAGTACTTC.

Written as DNA, the CDR3 is TGTGCCAGCAGCTTACGGACAGGGGAAACCCAGCATTTT. It codes for CASSLRTGETQHF. The chain links TRBV5-6 to TRBJ1-5; 9 bases line up with TRBD1. The ends lost 2 bases at V and 11 bases at J; junction bases unmatched: 5. The CDR3 has 13 residues. CDR1 SGHDT and CDR2 YYEEEE come from the germline V gene.

The chain uses TRBV7-9 and TRBJ1-6, with TRBD1 matching 12 bases. Trimming cost V 5 bases and J 13 bases; bases outside gene matches: 6. The CDR3 sequence is 14 residues long. CDR1 is SEHNR and CDR2 is FQNEAQ in the germline V gene (reference sequence). For the CDR3, the DNA is TGTGCCAGCAGCGATCCGGGACAGGGGGCGCCCCTCCACTTT. Translating gives CASSDPGQGAPLHF.

This clone showed up just a few times. CDR3 residues: CASSSLTGGTEAFF. CDR3 DNA sequence: TGTGCCAGCAGCAGTCTCACAGGGGGGACTGAAGCTTTCTTT. The chain is built from TRBV21-1 and TRBJ1-1; TRBD1 is the table's D call and was not checked against the DNA. TRBV21-1 is a listed pseudogene. CDR3 length: 14 residues.

This clone was counted once. This rearrangement joins TRBV3-1 (or the pseudogene TRBV3-2) to TRBJ2-7; 9 nucleotides align to TRBD1. The CDR3 runs to 14 residues. Germline assignment: CDR1 LGHDT and CDR2 YNNKEL (reference sequence). Trimming took 5 bases from V and 3 from J; bases not matched to a gene: 5. CDR3 in DNA: TGTGCCAGCAGCTTCGGACAGGGGAACTACGAGCAGTACTTC. Its translation: CASSFGQGNYEQYF.